What follows describes a single T cell receptor (beta chain). What antigen it recognizes has not been identified. Per-nucleotide qualities are absent, and no much larger clonotype sits a single base away. The source of the sample is a study of PD-L1 blockade in urothelial cancer (dated by TCRdb to the late 2010s). About the study as a whole: Therapy was started around 2014 for all patients, and atezolizumab 1,200 mg was administered intravenously every 3 weeks. About 10 patients achieved durable clinical benefit and 20 did not. Pretreatment tumor samples, along with matched peripheral blood collected serially before and after atezolizumab treatment, underwent TCR sequencing. Blood samples were analyzed at two time points: 3 weeks after treatment start (second dose) and 6 weeks after treatment start. Durable clinical benefit was defined as progression-free survival longer than 6 months, and TCR features were also tested against progression-free and overall survival. The study was an exploratory multi-omic analysis of somatic, immune and clinical correlates of response to PD-L1 blockade with atezolizumab in urothelial cancer. Approximately 29 patients had pretreatment blood TCR-seq, about 25 had at least one posttreatment blood collection, and about 25 had tumor TCR-seq. In the same patients who had TCR sequencing, pretreatment tumors also underwent whole exome sequencing and RNA sequencing. Blood samples gave median yields of about 140,000 T cells and 83,000 or so unique TCRs, along with a median clonality of approximately 0.08. About 90% of the roughly 30 patients were males with bladder-origin urothelial cancer, and about 65% of the 29 reported a prior smoking history. Patients had an ECOG performance status of 0 or 1 and had received between 0 and 3 prior chemotherapy regimens. General conclusions and limits of the study: Improved progression-free and overall survival was associated with having pretreatment peripheral blood TCR clonality below the median. Small sample size (n ≈ 28) and many exploratory analyses mean the results are intended to be hypothesis-generating. At 3 weeks after the start of treatment, tumor-associated TCR clones in peripheral blood had expanded more in patients with durable benefit (n ≈ 23, p = 0.022).

According to the study, the label for this sample's time point signals: pretreatment peripheral blood. The cohort included 29 patients with locally advanced or metastatic urothelial carcinoma who were treated at Memorial Sloan Kettering on a trial protocol. Peripheral blood mononuclear cells were collected pretreatment and during treatment, with between 1 and 8 total time points obtained per patient. The Qiagen DNeasy Blood extraction kit was used to purify genomic DNA from total PBMCs and tumor samples. Collected pretreatment and during treatment, PBMCs were isolated and stored as previously described. Synthetic TCR analog templates were spiked into each PCR to estimate absolute template abundance from read counts. TCRbeta CDR3 regions were amplified from genomic DNA with bias-controlled V and J gene primers using the immunoSEQ assay. Sequencing of rearranged TCRbeta segments was done at approximately 20X coverage. In the original analysis: Sequencing errors were corrected by clustering and CDR3s were annotated against IMGT to assign V, D and J genes. Only productive TCRbeta rearrangements were used in downstream analyses, excluding out-of-frame or stop-codon sequences. To compute clonality, Shannon entropy was normalized by the log of the number of unique productive sequences and then subtracted from one. Fisher's exact test with Benjamini-Hochberg correction, at a threshold of adjusted p below 0.01, was used to find clones that differed between time points or between blood and tumor. In TCRdb, the immuneACCESS table is reduced to in-frame sequences with V and J assigned. These tables do not hold every clone; where another copy was compared, an unresolved V gene accounts for under half, and the others remain unexplained. V and J calls plus clone size are reproduced from that table; the DNA served to infer D and trimming. Recorded for this sample are about 130,000 clones; approximately 84% of them occurred a single time. Under 3.5% of the sample belongs to the ten largest clones.

The source of this sequence is a man in his forties or fifties with urothelial cancer. The material sequenced was PBMCs, taken around atezolizumab (anti-PD-L1) treatment.

DNA sequence: TGTGCCAGCAGAGGAGGTATGGGCAGTGGAAACACCATATATTTT. This encodes CASRGGMGSGNTIYF. The sequence joins TRBV25-1 to TRBJ1-3, with no confident D gene call. V drops 6 bases and J drops 3 bases, leaving 15 bases in between. Per the germline V gene, MGHDK is the CDR1 and SYGVNS is the CDR2. From its cysteine to its phenylalanine, the CDR3 spans 15 amino acids. Of all the DNA, just the CDR3 is kept, 45 bases in frame from base 1.